These T cell receptor beta chains were read from a single sample in a study of cytomegalovirus exposure and HLA in healthy donors. TCRdb's copy holds only in-frame clones and misses some; the assay was immunoSEQ multiplex PCR. The sample has 100,000 to 150,000 clones, around 8.5% seen once. Input material: PBMCs. These receptor sequences come from a man in his forties in good health and CMV-seronegative. Each CDR3 is given with its conserved first and last residue. Fields, in order: V gene, J gene, clone size, D gene, CDR3 DNA, CDR3 protein. A D gene is named only where the DNA matches it firmly. Clone size, where shown, is once, few, many, or a class for clones that have expanded.

TRBV5-6	TRBJ2-5	-	TRBD2	TGTGCCAGCAGCTTCACGACTAGCGGGGGGGCGGAAGAGACCCAGTACTTC	CASSFTTSGGAEETQYF
TRBV27	TRBJ1-2	few	TRBD1	TGTGCCAGCAGTTACACAGGGGGCTATGGCTACACCTTC	CASSYTGGYGYTF
TRBV30	TRBJ1-2	-	-	TGTGCCTGGAGTGTACGGAGCAGCGCTTTCACCTTC	CAWSVRSSAFTF
TRBV7-3	TRBJ1-2	-	-	TGTGCCAGCAGCTTAACTGGGTCGGGGGGGGCTAACTATGGCTACACCTTC	CASSLTGSGGANYGYTF
TRBV11-3	TRBJ1-2	few	-	TGTGCCAGCAGCTCCGGGGGGATTGGCTACACCTTC	CASSSGGIGYTF
TRBV19	TRBJ2-7	-	TRBD1	TGTGCCAGTAGCGGACAGGGCTACGAGCAGTACTTC	CASSGQGYEQYF
TRBV25-1	TRBJ2-6	few	TRBD1	TGTGCCAGCAGTGCCCGGACAGGGGCGCCTGCTGGGGCCAACGTCCTGACTTTC	CASSARTGAPAGANVLTF
TRBV2	TRBJ2-2	-	-	TGTGCCAGCAGTGCGTACGGTACCACCGGGGAGCTGTTTTTT	CASSAYGTTGELFF
TRBV6-6	TRBJ1-6	few	-	TGTGCCAGCCGTGAGCAGGGTTTGGATAATTCACCCCTCCACTTT	CASREQGLDNSPLHF
TRBV28	TRBJ1-5	few	TRBD1	TGTGCCAGCAGCCCGGACAGGGCCAGGTTAAGCGCACAGCCCCAGCATTTT	CASSPDRARLSAQPQHF
TRBV14	TRBJ2-5	few	TRBD2	TGTGCCAGCAGCCAGGCCCGGGGGGGGGAGACCCAGTACTTC	CASSQARGGETQYF
TRBV2	TRBJ1-5	-	-	TGTGCCAGCAGTGAAGCGCAGGGGTTCGGGCAGCCCCAGCATTTT	CASSEAQGFGQPQHF
TRBV5-4	TRBJ2-3	few	-	TGTGCCAGCAGCTTGGAAGCGGTCACAGATACGCAGTATTTT	CASSLEAVTDTQYF
TRBV5-5	TRBJ1-2	few	-	TGTGCCAGCAGCTTGTCCTCGCGCTATGGCTACACCTTC	CASSLSSRYGYTF
TRBV18	TRBJ2-2	few	-	TGTGCCAGCTCACTAGGACAGACCACGACCGGGGAGCTGTTTTTT	CASSLGQTTTGELFF
TRBV7-2	TRBJ2-7	-	-	TGTGCCAGCAGCTTGAATGGGGGCCCCCTCTACGAGCAGTACTTC	CASSLNGGPLYEQYF
TRBV11-2	TRBJ2-1	few	-	TGTGCCAGCAGCCCGGTCTCTAGCAGCTACAATGAGCAGTTCTTC	CASSPVSSSYNEQFF
TRBV19	TRBJ1-3	-	-	TGTGCCAGTAGTCCCGTGGGGGGGTACTCTGGAAACACCATATATTTT	CASSPVGGYSGNTIYF
TRBV19	TRBJ2-1	-	TRBD2	TGTGCCAGCGGGGTCGGGGGGTCGAATGAGCAGTTCTTC	CASGVGGSNEQFF
TRBV6-5	TRBJ2-7	few	-	TGTGCCAGCGGAGAGGGACAACATTACGAGCAGTACTTC	CASGEGQHYEQYF
TRBV19	TRBJ2-3	-	-	TGTGCCAGTAGTATAGATAGACACGGGGTAGTCACAGATACGCAGTATTTT	CASSIDRHGVVTDTQYF
TRBV2	TRBJ1-5	few	TRBD1	TGTGCCAGCAGTACGGACAGGGATGGTCAGCCCCAGCATTTT	CASSTDRDGQPQHF
TRBV7-9	TRBJ1-2	few	TRBD1	TGTGCCAGCAGCTTCGGACAGGCCCCCTTCTACACCTTC	CASSFGQAPFYTF
TRBV6-5	TRBJ1-3	few	-	TGTGCCAGCAGTTGGCGGCCGGTAATCTCTGGAAACACCATATATTTT	CASSWRPVISGNTIYF
TRBV11-2	TRBJ2-3	-	-	TGTGCCAGCAGCTTCCTACAGGGTTGGGACACAGATACGCAGTATTTT	CASSFLQGWDTDTQYF
TRBV7-9	TRBJ2-7	-	TRBD1	TGTGCCAGTAACGGACAGGGCGACTACGAGCAGTACTTC	CASNGQGDYEQYF
TRBV6-4	TRBJ2-2	-	-	TGTGCCAGCAGTGGAGGCCCCGGGGAGCTGTTTTTT	CASSGGPGELFF
TRBV5-1	TRBJ1-1	-	-	TGCGCCAGCAGCTTGGGGCAGAATGGCACTGAAGCTTTCTTT	CASSLGQNGTEAFF
TRBV2	TRBJ2-7	few	TRBD2	TGTGCCAGCAGGGGCCGGGACTACTCTCACGAGCAGTACTTC	CASRGRDYSHEQYF
TRBV11-2	TRBJ2-1	-	-	TGTGCCAGCAGCCCGACTAGAAATGAGCAGTTCTTC	CASSPTRNEQFF
TRBV6-5	TRBJ1-2	-	TRBD1	TGTGCCAGCAGAACAGGGGTTTCTAACTATGGCTACACCTTC	CASRTGVSNYGYTF
TRBV10-1	TRBJ2-2	few	TRBD2	TGCGCCAGCAGTGACTCTAGCGGACCGAACACCGGGGAGCTGTTTTTT	CASSDSSGPNTGELFF
TRBV6-5	TRBJ2-3	-	-	TGTGCCAGCGGTTTTCTCACAGATACGCAGTATTTT	CASGFLTDTQYF
TRBV10-3	TRBJ1-3	-	-	TGTGCCATCAGTGGCCCGGGGTCCATTTCTGGAAACACCATATATTTT	CAISGPGSISGNTIYF
TRBV5-1	TRBJ2-7	few	TRBD1	TGCGCCAGCAGCTCGGGGACAGGCCCTCAGTACTTC	CASSSGTGPQYF
TRBV18	TRBJ1-5	-	-	TGTGCCAGCTCACCAACAGTAGGCAATCAGCCCCAGCATTTT	CASSPTVGNQPQHF
TRBV13	TRBJ2-5	few	TRBD2	TGTGCCAGCAGCTCCCCGGGACTAGCGGGGGGGCCAAAGACCCAGTACTTC	CASSSPGLAGGPKTQYF
TRBV5-1	TRBJ2-1	few	TRBD2	TGCGCCAGCAGCTCTTTAGCGGGGATTAGCTCCTACAATGAGCAGTTCTTC	CASSSLAGISSYNEQFF
TRBV29-1	TRBJ1-1	-	-	TGCAGCGCCGCGGGATTTGGCGAGAACACTGAAGCTTTCTTT	CSAAGFGENTEAFF
TRBV10-3	TRBJ1-2	-	TRBD1	TGTGCCATCAGTGAGCACACACAGGGGAATGGCTACACCTTC	CAISEHTQGNGYTF
TRBV9	TRBJ2-7	few	-	TGTGCCAGCAGCGTAGCTGGCCCGCCCTACGAGCAGTACTTC	CASSVAGPPYEQYF
TRBV6-1	TRBJ1-3	many	TRBD1	TGTGCCAGCAGTGTACAGGGGGCTCAGGGAAACACCATATATTTT	CASSVQGAQGNTIYF
TRBV5-4	TRBJ1-1	-	-	TGTGCCAGCTCCCAGGCGGGGACTGAAGCTTTCTTT	CASSQAGTEAFF
TRBV5-6	TRBJ1-5	few	-	TGTGCCAGCAGCTTCGGGGGGGTCTTGCAGCCCCAGCATTTT	CASSFGGVLQPQHF
TRBV30	TRBJ1-2	few	TRBD1	TGTGCCTGGAGTCCCGGACAGGGATCGAGTTATGGCTACACCTTC	CAWSPGQGSSYGYTF